Here is one T cell receptor beta chain with its context. The sample comes from a study of blood T cell repertoires in COVID-19. Study-level information: T cells, B-cell-depleted T cells, or PBMCs supplied cDNA or gDNA.

The method was immunoSEQ multiplex PCR; TCRdb's version includes in-frame clones alone and lacks a portion of them. In the table there are over 95,000 clones, 65% to 85% of which are singletons. CDR1 is SGDLS and CDR2 is YYNGEE in the germline V gene. The CDR3 is 16 residues long. V lost 1 base and J 2 bases, leaving 13 bases between the germline ends. This clonotype originated in a man in his forties or fifties with acute or convalescent COVID-19. V and J are TRBV9 and TRBJ2-1, with D possibly matching TRBD2 (7 bases). Material: peripheral blood. The CDR3 DNA follows: TGTGCCAGCAGCGTACTTGGCGGGGGCGCCTACAATGAGCAGTTCTTC. Translation gives CASSVLGGGAYNEQFF.